The 9 T cell receptor beta chains below all came from one sample that was sequenced in a study of blood T cell repertoires in COVID-19. Data came from immunoSEQ multiplex PCR; TCRdb stores just in-frame clones and leaves some out. Of around 120,000 clones listed, about two thirds were seen once; the top ten hold more than 0.65%. The specimen sequenced was peripheral blood. The receptors come from a human donor with acute or convalescent COVID-19. The donor label of this sample is uncertain.

The gene calls are TRBV7-2 and TRBJ2-3; 15 bases map to TRBD2. The CDR3 consists of 19 residues. Trimming at V came to 2 bases and at J to 6 bases, leaving 12 bases not matched to a gene. Germline CDR1 reads SGHTA; CDR2 reads FQGNSA. CDR3 residues: CASSLYPGTSGGFRDTQYF. In DNA form, the CDR3 reads TGTGCCAGCAGCTTATATCCCGGGACTAGCGGGGGGTTCAGGGATACGCAGTATTTT.

In its sample, this clone was seen a few times. The J gene is TRBJ2-5, the V gene TRBV6-5, with D perhaps matching TRBD2 (6 bases). The CDR3 sequence is 14 residues long. Per germline, CDR1 MNHEY and CDR2 SVGAGI. Trimming stripped 8 bases from V and 5 bases from J, with 18 bases between. CDR3 sequence reads: CASRLGGTLETQYF. CDR3 DNA: TGTGCCAGCCGTCTCGGAGGGACCTTGGAGACCCAGTACTTC.

This clone has only a few counts. The chain links TRBV9 to TRBJ1-2; no firm D call. V was trimmed by 2 bases and J by 3 bases, leaving 5 bases between them. This CDR3 contains 12 residues. Looked up from germline, CDR1 is SGDLS and CDR2 is YYNGEE. CDR3 sequence: CASSVGYYGYTF. The CDR3 bases are TGTGCCAGCAGCGTGGGCTACTATGGCTACACCTTC.

The V call is TRBV19, the J call TRBJ2-6, with TRBD1 matching 11 bases. Unmatched junction bases numbered 6, after V lost 4 bases and J lost 4 bases. Germline-derived CDR1 and CDR2 are LNHDA and SQIVND (reference sequence). This CDR3 has 17 amino acids. CDR3 in amino acids: CASSTRTGGFGANVLTF. The CDR3 DNA reads as TGTGCCAGTAGTACACGGACAGGGGGCTTCGGGGCCAACGTCCTGACTTTC.

The chain has TRBV7-7 and TRBJ2-1; D remains unclear. Trimming removed 3 bases from V and 9 bases from J, with 12 bases in between. This CDR3 contains 13 residues. Germline V gene lookup returns CDR1 SSHAT and CDR2 FNYEAQ (reference sequence). CDR3 DNA sequence: TGTGCCAGCAGCTTTTCGTCACGCGGTGAGCAGTTCTTC. Amino acid sequence: CASSFSSRGEQFF.

The genes are TRBV6-1 and TRBJ2-7; 8 positions agree with TRBD1. The trim removed 3 bases at V and 7 bases at J, leaving 5 bases unmatched. This CDR3 is 13 amino acids long. CDR1 is MNHNS and CDR2 is SASEGT in the germline V gene. The CDR3 DNA sequence: TGTGCCAGCAGTGATCAGGGGGCGCTTGAGCAGTACGTC. This translates into CASSDQGALEQYV.

The sample holds one count of this clone. The V call is TRBV7-8, the J call TRBJ2-1, with D tentatively TRBD2 (5 bases). Germline V CDR1 and CDR2: SGHVS, FQNEAQ. The CDR3 runs 14 residues. The V and J ends lost 2 bases and 7 bases respectively, with 12 bases between them. The CDR3 reads CASSLLSSLNEQFF. Here the CDR3 DNA reads TGTGCCAGCAGCTTATTATCTAGCTTGAATGAGCAGTTCTTC.

This clone was seen a few times. This sequence joins TRBV6-6 and TRBJ1-2; no clear D gene. The CDR3 consists of 14 residues. Germline V gives CDR1 MNHNY, CDR2 SVGAGI (reference sequence). V was shortened by 6 bases and J by 4 bases, with 15 bases between the two germline ends. The CDR3 is CASRVPGLIYGYTF. The CDR3 bases are TGTGCCAGCAGGGTACCCGGACTGATCTATGGCTACACCTTC.

The chain recombines TRBV30 with TRBJ2-1; a weak D match, TRBD2 (6 bases). The CDR3 extends over 15 amino acids. V lost 6 bases and J lost 9, with 24 bases in between. Germline lookup yields CDR1 GTSNPN and CDR2 SVGIG (reference sequence). In DNA, the CDR3 is TGTGCCTGCCACCAGCCAGGCTCCTGGGGGGTTGAGCAGTTCTTC. This encodes CACHQPGSWGVEQFF.